Included here is one T cell receptor beta chain sequence, with context. These data originate in a study of blood T cell repertoires in COVID-19. About the study: Nucleic acid was either cDNA or gDNA, and it came from T cells, B-cell-depleted T cells, or PBMCs.

Clones were sequenced by immunoSEQ multiplex PCR, and TCRdb holds only the in-frame ones, with some missing. This table holds around 180,000 clones, roughly 80% found once. This receptor was identified in a man in his fifties or sixties who had recovered from COVID-19. Sequenced: PBMCs or T cells enriched from blood (not recorded which).

Here the CDR3 reads CASKGGPSTDTQYF. In nucleotides, the CDR3 is TGTGCCAGCAAAGGGGGACCTAGCACAGATACGCAGTATTTT. The chain is built from TRBV2 and TRBJ2-3; D possibly corresponds to TRBD1 (6 bases). The CDR3 covers 14 residues. Trimming removed 7 bases at V and 0 bases at J, with 11 bases between. Per the germline V gene, CDR1 is SNHLY and CDR2 is FYNNEI.